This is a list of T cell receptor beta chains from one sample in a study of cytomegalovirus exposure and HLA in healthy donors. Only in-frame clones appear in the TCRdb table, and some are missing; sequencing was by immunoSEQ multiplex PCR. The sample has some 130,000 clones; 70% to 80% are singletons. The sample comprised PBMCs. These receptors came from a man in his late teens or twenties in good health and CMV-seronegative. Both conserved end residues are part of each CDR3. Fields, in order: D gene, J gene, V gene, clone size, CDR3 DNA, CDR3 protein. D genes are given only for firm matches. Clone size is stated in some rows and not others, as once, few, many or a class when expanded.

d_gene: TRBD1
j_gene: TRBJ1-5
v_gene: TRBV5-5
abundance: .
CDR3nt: TGTGCCAGCAGCTTGTGGGGACAGGGGGACAATCAGCCCCAGCATTTT
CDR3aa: CASSLWGQGDNQPQHF

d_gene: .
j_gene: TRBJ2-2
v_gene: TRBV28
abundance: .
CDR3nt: TGTGCCAGCAGTTGGGCCGCCGTCGGGGAGCTGTTTTTT
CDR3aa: CASSWAAVGELFF

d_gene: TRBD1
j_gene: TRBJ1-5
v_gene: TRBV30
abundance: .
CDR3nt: TGTGCCTGGGGCGGGACAGGGGGCTATGGAAGCAATCAGCCCCAGCATTTT
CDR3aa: CAWGGTGGYGSNQPQHF

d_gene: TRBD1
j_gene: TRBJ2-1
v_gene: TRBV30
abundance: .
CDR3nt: TGTGCCTGGAGTGGGGACAGGGGGCGCTTCGCTAGCGGGAACAATGAGCAGTTCTTC
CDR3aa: CAWSGDRGRFASGNNEQFF

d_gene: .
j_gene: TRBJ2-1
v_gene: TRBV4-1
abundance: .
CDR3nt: TGCGCCAGCAGATCCGGGAAGGATGAGCAGTTCTTC
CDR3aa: CASRSGKDEQFF

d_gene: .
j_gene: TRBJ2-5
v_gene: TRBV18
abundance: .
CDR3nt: TGTGCCAGCTCACCCCAACCCGGACAGCCGGAGACCCAGTACTTC
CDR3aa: CASSPQPGQPETQYF

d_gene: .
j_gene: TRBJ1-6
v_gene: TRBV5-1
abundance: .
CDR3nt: TGCGCCAGTCAACGGACAGAATCCTCCTATAATTCACCCCTCCACTTT
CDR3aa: CASQRTESSYNSPLHF

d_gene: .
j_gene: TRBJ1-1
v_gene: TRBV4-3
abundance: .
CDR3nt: TGCGCCAGCAGCCAAGAATCCCCAGGGCGGCTTGGAGCTTTCTTT
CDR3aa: CASSQESPGRLGAFF

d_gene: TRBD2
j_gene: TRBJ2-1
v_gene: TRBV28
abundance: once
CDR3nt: TGTGCCAGCAGCTTAATAGCGGGGAAATCTTACAATGAGCAGTTCTTC
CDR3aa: CASSLIAGKSYNEQFF

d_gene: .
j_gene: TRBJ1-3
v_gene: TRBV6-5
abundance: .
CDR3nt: TGTGCCAGCAGTTACTCGGGAGACGGAAACACCATATATTTT
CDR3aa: CASSYSGDGNTIYF

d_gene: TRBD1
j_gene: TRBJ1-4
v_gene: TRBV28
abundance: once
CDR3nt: TGTGCCAGCAGTTCGGGACAGGGTTACAATGAAAAACTGTTTTTT
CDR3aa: CASSSGQGYNEKLFF

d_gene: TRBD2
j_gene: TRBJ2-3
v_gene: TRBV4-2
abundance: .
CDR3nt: TGTGCCAGCAGCCTAACTAGCGGGAGTAAAGATACGCAGTATTTT
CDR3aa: CASSLTSGSKDTQYF

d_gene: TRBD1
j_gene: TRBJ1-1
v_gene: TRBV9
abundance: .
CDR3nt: TGTGCCAGCAGCGCCCATGACAGGGCTGACACTGAAGCTTTCTTT
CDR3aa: CASSAHDRADTEAFF

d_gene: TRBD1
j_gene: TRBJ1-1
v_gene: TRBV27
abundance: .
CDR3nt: TGTGCCAGCAGTTTAAGGTCGCCGACAGGGATTATGAACACTGAAGCTTTCTTT
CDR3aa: CASSLRSPTGIMNTEAFF

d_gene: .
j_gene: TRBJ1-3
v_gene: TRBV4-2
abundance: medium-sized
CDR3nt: TGTGCCAGCAGCCAAGATTCAGGGGATGGAAACACCATATATTTT
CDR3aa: CASSQDSGDGNTIYF

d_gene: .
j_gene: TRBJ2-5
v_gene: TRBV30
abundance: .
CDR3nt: TGTGCCTGGAGTGCGGACAGCTTTAGTAGTGTGCAGTACTTC
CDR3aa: CAWSADSFSSVQYF

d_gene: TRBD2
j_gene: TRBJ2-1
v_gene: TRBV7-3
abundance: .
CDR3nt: TGTGCCAGCAGCTTAGGACGGGCGGGAGCGGACAATGAGCAGTTCTTC
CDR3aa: CASSLGRAGADNEQFF

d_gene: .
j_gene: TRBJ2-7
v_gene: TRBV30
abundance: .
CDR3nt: TGTGCCTGGAGCTCAGGGGTCTACGAGCAGTACTTC
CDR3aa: CAWSSGVYEQYF

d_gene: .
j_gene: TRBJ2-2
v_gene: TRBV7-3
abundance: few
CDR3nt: TGTGCCAGCAGCTTAAATCGCGACACCGGGGAGCTGTTTTTT
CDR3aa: CASSLNRDTGELFF

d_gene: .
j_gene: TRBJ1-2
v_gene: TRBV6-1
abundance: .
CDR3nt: TGTGCCAGCAGTGAACGGGGGTTATCGCTGTATGGCTACACCTTC
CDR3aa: CASSERGLSLYGYTF

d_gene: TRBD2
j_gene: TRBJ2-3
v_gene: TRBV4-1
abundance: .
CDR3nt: TGCGCCAGCAGCCAAGTTGGGCGGGAGAGTGCAGATACGCAGTATTTT
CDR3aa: CASSQVGRESADTQYF

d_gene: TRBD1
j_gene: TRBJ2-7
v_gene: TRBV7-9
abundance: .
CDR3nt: TGTGCCAGCAGCTCATTACAAACAAGGGGACAGGGGCCGGGGGAGCAGTACTTC
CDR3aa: CASSSLQTRGQGPGEQYF

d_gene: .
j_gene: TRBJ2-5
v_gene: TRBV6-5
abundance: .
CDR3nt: TGTGCCAGCAGTTATCGGGACTCACGGGAGCAGTACTTC
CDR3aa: CASSYRDSREQYF

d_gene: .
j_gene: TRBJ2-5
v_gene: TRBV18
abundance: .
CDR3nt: TGTGCCAGCTCACCACCGAGTGTAGAGACCCAGTACTTC
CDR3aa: CASSPPSVETQYF

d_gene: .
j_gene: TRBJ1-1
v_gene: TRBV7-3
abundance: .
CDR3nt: TGTGCCAGCAGCTTATTCAAGAACACTGAAGCTTTCTTT
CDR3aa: CASSLFKNTEAFF

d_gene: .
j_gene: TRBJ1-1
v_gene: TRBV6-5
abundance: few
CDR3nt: TGTGCCAGCATGGGACTATCTGAAGCTTTCTTT
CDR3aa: CASMGLSEAFF

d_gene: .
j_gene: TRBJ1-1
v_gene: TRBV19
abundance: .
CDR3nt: TGTGCCAGTACCACGGGGGGGAACACTGAAGCTTTCTTT
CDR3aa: CASTTGGNTEAFF

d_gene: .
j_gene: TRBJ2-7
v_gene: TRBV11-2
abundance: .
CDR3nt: TGTGCCAGCAGCTTCTACAGAATCTACGAGCAGTACTTC
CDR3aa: CASSFYRIYEQYF

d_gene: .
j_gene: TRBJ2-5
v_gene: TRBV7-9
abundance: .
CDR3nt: TGTGCCAGCAGCCCAGACGCGGGGGAGACCCAGTACTTC
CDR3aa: CASSPDAGETQYF

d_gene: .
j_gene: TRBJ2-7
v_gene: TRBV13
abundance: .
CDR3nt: TGTGCCAGCCAACGATGGCAGTTGTACGAGCAGTACTTC
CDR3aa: CASQRWQLYEQYF

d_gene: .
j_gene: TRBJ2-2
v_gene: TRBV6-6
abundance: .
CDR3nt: TGTGCCAGCAGTTACTCGGAAGAGGGCGGGGAGCTGTTTTTT
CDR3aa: CASSYSEEGGELFF

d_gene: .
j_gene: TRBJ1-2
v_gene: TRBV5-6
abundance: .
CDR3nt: TGTGCCAGCAGCTTCCCCGACAGGCCTAACTATGGCTACACCTTC
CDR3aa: CASSFPDRPNYGYTF

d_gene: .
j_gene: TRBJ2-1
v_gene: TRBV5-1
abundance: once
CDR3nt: TGCGCCAGCAGCTTGACTAGCTTGTACAATGAGCAGTTCTTC
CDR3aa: CASSLTSLYNEQFF

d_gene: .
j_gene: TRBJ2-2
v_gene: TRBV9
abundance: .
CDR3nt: TGTGCCAGCAGCGTAGAACCAGCGAGCGGGGAGCTGTTTTTT
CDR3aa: CASSVEPASGELFF

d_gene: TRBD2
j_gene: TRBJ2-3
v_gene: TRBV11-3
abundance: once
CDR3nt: TGTGCCAGCAGCCTGGCGGGGGGGGGCGGCACAGATACGCAGTATTTT
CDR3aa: CASSLAGGGGTDTQYF

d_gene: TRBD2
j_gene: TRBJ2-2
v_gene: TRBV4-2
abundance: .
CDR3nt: TGTGCCAGCAGCTACCGGACTAGCGGGAGTCCCGCGAACACCGGGGAGCTGTTTTTT
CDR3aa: CASSYRTSGSPANTGELFF

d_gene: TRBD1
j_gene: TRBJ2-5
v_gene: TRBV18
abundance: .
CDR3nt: TGTGCCAGCTCACCCCCGAGGACAGGGGGCGTTCAGGAGACCCAGTACTTC
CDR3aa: CASSPPRTGGVQETQYF

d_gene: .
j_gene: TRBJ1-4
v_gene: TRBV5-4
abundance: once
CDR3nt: TGTGCCAGCAGCTTCCGAGGGCAACCTGAAAAACTGTTTTTT
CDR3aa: CASSFRGQPEKLFF

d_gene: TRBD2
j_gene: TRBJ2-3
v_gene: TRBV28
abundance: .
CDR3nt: TGTGCCAGCAGTTCAATAACCCCTAGCGGGAGTAGCACAGATACGCAGTATTTT
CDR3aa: CASSSITPSGSSTDTQYF

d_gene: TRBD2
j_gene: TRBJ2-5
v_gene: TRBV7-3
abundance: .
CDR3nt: TGTGCCAGCAGCTTACGGGTAGCGGGAGGAGAGACCCAGTACTTC
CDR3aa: CASSLRVAGGETQYF

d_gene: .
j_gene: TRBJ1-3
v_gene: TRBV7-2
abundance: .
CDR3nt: TGTGCCAGCAGCCGAAACAGAAACACCATATATTTT
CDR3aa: CASSRNRNTIYF

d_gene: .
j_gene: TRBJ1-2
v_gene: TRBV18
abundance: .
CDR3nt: TGTGCCAGCTCACCAGATACAGTAAGCGGCTACACCTTC
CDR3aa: CASSPDTVSGYTF

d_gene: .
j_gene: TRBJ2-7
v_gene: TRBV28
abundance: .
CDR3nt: TGTGCCAGCAGGGGGTTGGGGCTCTACGAGCAGTACTTC
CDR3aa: CASRGLGLYEQYF

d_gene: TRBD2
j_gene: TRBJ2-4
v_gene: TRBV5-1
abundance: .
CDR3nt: TGCGCCAGCAGCGCCGGGACTAGCGGAAACATTCAGTACTTC
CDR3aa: CASSAGTSGNIQYF